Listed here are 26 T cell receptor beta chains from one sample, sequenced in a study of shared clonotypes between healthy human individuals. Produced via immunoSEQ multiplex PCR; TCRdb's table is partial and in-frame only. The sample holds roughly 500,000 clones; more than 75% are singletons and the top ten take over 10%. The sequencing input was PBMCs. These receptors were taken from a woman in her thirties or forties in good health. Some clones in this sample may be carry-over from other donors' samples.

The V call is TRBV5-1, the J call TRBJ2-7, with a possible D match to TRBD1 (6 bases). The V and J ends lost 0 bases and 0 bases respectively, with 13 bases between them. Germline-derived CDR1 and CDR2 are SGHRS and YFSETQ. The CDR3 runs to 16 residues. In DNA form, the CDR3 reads TGCGCCAGCAGCTTGGTTACAGGGCTGAGCTCCTACGAGCAGTACTTC. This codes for CASSLVTGLSSYEQYF.

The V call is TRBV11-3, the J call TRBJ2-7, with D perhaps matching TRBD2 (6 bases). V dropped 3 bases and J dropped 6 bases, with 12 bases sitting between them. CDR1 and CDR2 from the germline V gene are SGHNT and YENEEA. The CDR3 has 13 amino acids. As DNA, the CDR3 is TGTGCCAGCAGCTTTTCGGGAGAGGGCGAGCAGTACTTC. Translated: CASSFSGEGEQYF.

The CDR3: CASSFERGAGELFF. The CDR3 DNA reads as TGTGCCAGCAGCTTTGAGCGTGGGGCCGGGGAGCTGTTTTTT. The chain combines TRBV11-2 with TRBJ2-2; no firm D call. This CDR3 contains 14 residues. Germline V CDR1 and CDR2: SGHAT, FQNNGV. Trimming removed 3 bases at V and 6 bases at J, with 11 bases between.

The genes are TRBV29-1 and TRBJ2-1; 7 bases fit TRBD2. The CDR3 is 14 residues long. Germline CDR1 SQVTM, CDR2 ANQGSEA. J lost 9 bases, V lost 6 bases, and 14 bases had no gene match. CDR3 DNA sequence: TGCAGCGTCGGCCGGGGGGTGAACAATGGTGAGCAGTTCTTC. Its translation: CSVGRGVNNGEQFF.

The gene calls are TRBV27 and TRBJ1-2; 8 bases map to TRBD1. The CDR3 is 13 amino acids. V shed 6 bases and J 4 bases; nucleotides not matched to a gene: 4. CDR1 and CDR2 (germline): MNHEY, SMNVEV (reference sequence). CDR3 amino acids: CASRKQGGYGYTF. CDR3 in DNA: TGTGCCAGCAGGAAACAGGGGGGCTATGGCTACACCTTC.

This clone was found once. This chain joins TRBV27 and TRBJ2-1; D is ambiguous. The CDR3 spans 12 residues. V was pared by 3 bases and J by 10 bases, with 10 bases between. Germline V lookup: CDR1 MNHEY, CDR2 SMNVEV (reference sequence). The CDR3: CASSFSVGEQFF. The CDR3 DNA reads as TGTGCCAGCAGTTTTAGTGTGGGAGAGCAGTTCTTC.

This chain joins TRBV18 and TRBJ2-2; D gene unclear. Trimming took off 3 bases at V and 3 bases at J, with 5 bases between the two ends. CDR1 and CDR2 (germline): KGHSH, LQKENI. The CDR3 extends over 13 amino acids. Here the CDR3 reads CASSPGDTGELFF. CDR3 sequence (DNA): TGTGCCAGCTCACCGGGCGACACCGGGGAGCTGTTTTTT. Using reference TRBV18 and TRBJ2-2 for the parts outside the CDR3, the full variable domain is NAGVMQNPRHLVRRRGQEARLRCSPMKGHSHVYWYRQLPEEGLKFMVYLQKENIIDESGMPKERFSAEFPKEGPSILRIQQVVRGDSAAYFCASSPGDTGELFFGEGSRLTVL.

The CDR3 loop reads CASSPGSRGGMNTEAFF. CDR3 in DNA: TGTGCCAGCAGCCCAGGGTCCAGGGGGGGGATGAACACTGAAGCTTTCTTT. The chain employs TRBV5-4 and TRBJ1-1, with TRBD1 identical over 7 bases. This CDR3 has 17 amino acids. V was clipped by 4 bases and J by 0 bases; unmatched bases: 12. The germline V gene has CDR1 SGHNT and CDR2 YYREEE (reference sequence).

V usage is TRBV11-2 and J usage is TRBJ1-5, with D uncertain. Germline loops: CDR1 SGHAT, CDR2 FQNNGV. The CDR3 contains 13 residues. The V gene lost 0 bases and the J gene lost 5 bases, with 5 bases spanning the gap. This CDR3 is CASSLDRDQPQHF. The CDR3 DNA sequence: TGTGCCAGCAGCTTAGATAGGGATCAGCCCCAGCATTTT.

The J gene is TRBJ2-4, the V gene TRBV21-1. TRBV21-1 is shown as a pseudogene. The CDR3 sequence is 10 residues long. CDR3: CASSPSYLYF. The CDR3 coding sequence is TGTGCCAGCAGCCCAAGTTATTTGTACTTC.

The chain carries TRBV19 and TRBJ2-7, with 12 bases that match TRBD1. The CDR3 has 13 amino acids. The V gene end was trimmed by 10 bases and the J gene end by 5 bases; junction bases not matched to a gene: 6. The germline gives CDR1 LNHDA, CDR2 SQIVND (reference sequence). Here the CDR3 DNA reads TGTGCCACCTCAGGGACAGGGGGCAACGAGCAGTACTTC. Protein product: CATSGTGGNEQYF.

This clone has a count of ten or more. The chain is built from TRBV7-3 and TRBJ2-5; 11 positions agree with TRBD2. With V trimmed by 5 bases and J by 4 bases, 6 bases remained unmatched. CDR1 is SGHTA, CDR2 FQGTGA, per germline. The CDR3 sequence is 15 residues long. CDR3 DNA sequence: TGTGCCAGCAGCACAGGGACTAGCGGATCAGAGACCCAGTACTTC. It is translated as CASSTGTSGSETQYF.

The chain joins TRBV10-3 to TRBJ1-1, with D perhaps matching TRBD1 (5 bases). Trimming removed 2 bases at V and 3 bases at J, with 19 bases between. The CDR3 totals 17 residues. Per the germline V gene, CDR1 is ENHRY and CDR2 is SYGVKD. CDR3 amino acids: CAISETHPGRGDTEAFF. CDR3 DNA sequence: TGTGCCATCAGTGAGACCCATCCGGGACGGGGCGACACTGAAGCTTTCTTT.

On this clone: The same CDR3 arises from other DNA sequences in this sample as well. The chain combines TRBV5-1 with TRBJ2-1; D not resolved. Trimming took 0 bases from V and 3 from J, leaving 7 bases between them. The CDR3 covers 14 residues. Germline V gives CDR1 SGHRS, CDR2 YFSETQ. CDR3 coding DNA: TGCGCCAGCAGCTTGGCCTCAGTCTACAATGAGCAGTTCTTC. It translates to CASSLASVYNEQFF.

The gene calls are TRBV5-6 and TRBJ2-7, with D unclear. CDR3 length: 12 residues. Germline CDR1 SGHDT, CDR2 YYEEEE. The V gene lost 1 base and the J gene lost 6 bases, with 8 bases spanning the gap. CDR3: CASSLRFFEQYF. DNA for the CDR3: TGTGCCAGCAGCTTGCGGTTTTTCGAGCAGTACTTC.

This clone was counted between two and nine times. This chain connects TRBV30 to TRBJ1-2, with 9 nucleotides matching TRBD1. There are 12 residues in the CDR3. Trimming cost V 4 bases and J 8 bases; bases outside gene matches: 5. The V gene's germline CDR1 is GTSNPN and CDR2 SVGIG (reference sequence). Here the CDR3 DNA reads TGTGCCTGGACCCCGACAGGGGGAGGCTACACCTTC. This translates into CAWTPTGGGYTF.

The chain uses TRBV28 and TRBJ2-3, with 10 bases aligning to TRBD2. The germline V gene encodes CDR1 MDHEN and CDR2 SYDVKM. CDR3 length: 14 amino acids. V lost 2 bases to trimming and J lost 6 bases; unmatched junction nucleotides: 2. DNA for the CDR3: TGTGCCAGCAGTTTACCGGGACTAGCGGATACGCAGTATTTT. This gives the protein CASSLPGLADTQYF.

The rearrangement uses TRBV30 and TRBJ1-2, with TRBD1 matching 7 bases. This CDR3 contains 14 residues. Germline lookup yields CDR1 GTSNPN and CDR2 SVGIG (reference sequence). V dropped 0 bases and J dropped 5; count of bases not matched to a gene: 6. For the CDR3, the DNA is TGTGCCTGGAGTGTAAACAGGGGATGGTATGGCTACACCTTC. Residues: CAWSVNRGWYGYTF.

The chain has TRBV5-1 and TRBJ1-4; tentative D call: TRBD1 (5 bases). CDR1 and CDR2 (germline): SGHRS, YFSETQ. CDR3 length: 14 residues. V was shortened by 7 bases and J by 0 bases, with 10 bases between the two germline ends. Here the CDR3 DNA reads TGCGCCAGCCATGAGGGACCAACTAATGAAAAACTGTTTTTT. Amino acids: CASHEGPTNEKLFF.

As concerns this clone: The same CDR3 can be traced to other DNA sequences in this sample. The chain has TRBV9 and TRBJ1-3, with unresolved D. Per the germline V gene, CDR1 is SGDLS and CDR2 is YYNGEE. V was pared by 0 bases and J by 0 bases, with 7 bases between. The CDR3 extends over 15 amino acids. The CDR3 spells CASSVDGSSGNTIYF. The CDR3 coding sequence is TGTGCCAGCAGCGTAGACGGCAGCTCTGGAAACACCATATATTTT.

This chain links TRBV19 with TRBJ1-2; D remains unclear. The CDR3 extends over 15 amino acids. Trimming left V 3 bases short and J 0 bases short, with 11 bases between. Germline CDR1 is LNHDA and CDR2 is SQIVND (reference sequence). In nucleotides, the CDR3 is TGTGCCAGTAGTATTGCCACAGCGGCTAACTATGGCTACACCTTC. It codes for CASSIATAANYGYTF.

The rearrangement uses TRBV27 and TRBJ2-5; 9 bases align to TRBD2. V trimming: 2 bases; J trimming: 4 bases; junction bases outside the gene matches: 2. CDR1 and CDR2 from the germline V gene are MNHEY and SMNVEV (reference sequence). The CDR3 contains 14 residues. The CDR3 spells CASSLAGGGETQYF. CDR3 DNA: TGTGCCAGCAGTTTAGCGGGAGGGGGAGAGACCCAGTACTTC.

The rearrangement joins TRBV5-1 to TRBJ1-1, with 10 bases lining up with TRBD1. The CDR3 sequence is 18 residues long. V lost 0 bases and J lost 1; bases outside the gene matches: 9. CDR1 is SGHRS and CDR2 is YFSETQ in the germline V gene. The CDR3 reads CASSLGAGTGVRNTEAFF. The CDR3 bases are TGCGCCAGCAGCTTGGGGGCCGGGACAGGGGTTCGGAACACTGAAGCTTTCTTT.

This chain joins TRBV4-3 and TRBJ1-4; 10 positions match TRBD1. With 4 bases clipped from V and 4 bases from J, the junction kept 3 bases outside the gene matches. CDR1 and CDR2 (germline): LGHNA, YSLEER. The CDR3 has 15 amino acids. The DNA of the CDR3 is TGCGCCAGCAGCCTAGGGACAGGGGATAATGAAAAACTGTTTTTT. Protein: CASSLGTGDNEKLFF.

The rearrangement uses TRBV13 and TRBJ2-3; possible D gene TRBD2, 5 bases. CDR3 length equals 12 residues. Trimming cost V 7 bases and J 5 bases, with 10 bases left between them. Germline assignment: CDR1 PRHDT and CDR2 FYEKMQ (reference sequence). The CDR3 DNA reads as TGTGCCAGCACCCACGAGGGAGATACGCAGTATTTT. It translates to CASTHEGDTQYF.

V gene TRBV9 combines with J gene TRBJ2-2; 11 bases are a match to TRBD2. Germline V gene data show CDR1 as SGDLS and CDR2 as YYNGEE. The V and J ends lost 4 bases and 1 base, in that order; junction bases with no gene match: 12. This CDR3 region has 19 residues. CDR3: CASSPRPSTSGVNTGELFF. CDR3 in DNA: TGTGCCAGCAGCCCGCGCCCATCGACTAGCGGGGTGAACACCGGGGAGCTGTTTTTT.